The source of this T cell receptor (beta chain) is a study of blood T cells in healthy people across ages. Overall study findings and caveats: Unsorted PBMCs prevented conclusive naive versus antigen-experienced comparison.

PCR was performed a second time for roughly 7 to 12 cycles using a sample-barcoded 5' primer and a J-beta primer mix. TCRdb analysed the 5' RACE reads with MiXCR anew, one entry per CDR3 protein. Of approximately 800,000 distinct CDR3 sequences in the sample, about 62% were seen once. Researchers collected around 11 milliliters of peripheral blood from every single donor. In this sample, this clonotype turned up a few times. Antigen specificity is unknown. Per the germline V gene, CDR1 is SQVTM and CDR2 is ANQGSEA. The CDR3 covers 15 residues. V trimming: 2 bases; J trimming: 3 bases; junction bases outside the gene matches: 6.

This TCR derives from a man in his thirties or forties in good health. Sequenced sample: blood. The chain combines TRBV29-1 with TRBJ2-3; 9 nucleotides match TRBD2. CDR3 in amino acids: CSVELAGMVTDTQYF. As DNA, the CDR3 is TGCAGCGTTGAACTAGCGGGAATGGTAACAGATACGCAGTATTTT.